The clone carrying this TCR beta chain has only a few counts. What it binds is not known. A second PCR, run for about 6 to 12 cycles, used a sample-barcoded 5' primer plus a J-beta primer mix. From each sample, at least 2.5 million paired-end reads containing CDR3 were obtained. TCRdb independently ran MiXCR on the 5' RACE reads; one entry per CDR3 protein. Of approximately 800,000 distinct CDR3 sequences listed, around 36% were seen once; the top ten hold 13%. V lost 8 bases and J lost 5; bases outside the gene matches: 9. This CDR3 is 14 amino acids long. The sample belongs to a study of blood T cells in healthy people across ages. Study-level points and caveats: Age brought a roughly linear fall in TCR beta diversity measured per million T cells.

Sequenced sample: blood. The clonotype originates from a man aged 18 to 29 in good health. The V and J genes are TRBV12-3 or TRBV12-4 and TRBJ1-1; TRBD1 matches at 9 bases. The CDR3, as DNA: TGTGCCAGCGGAACCGGGACAGGGAGAACTGAAGCTTTCTTT. Amino acid sequence: CASGTGTGRTEAFF.